This entry lists 10 T cell receptor beta chains sequenced from one sample in a study of monozygotic twins with inflammatory bowel disease. TCRdb reprocessed the 5' RACE reads and keeps a single row for each CDR3 protein, giving no DNA. The sample's table shows some 200,000 distinct CDR3 sequences. The sample comprised blood. The receptors come from a human donor with ulcerative colitis or Crohn's disease, or a healthy co-twin of an affected twin (not recorded which).

This chain joins TRBV7-9 and TRBJ2-7. CDR3 length: 14 amino acids. Looked up from germline, CDR1 is SEHNR and CDR2 is FQNEAQ (reference sequence). The CDR3: CASSLSGSTYEQYF.

V and J are TRBV5-1 and TRBJ2-5; TCRdb's D call of TRBD2 is untestable without DNA. The length of the CDR3 is 14 residues. Germline assignment: CDR1 SGHRS and CDR2 YFSETQ. Here the CDR3 reads CASSRSPYQETQYF.

The chain carries TRBV19 and TRBJ1-6. The germline V gene encodes CDR1 LNHDA and CDR2 SQIVND (reference sequence). This CDR3 region has 15 residues. The CDR3 sequence is CASSTRDGRHSALHF.

This rearrangement joins TRBV7-7 to TRBJ2-2; no DNA is available, so the TRBD2 call from TCRdb remains unchecked. Germline CDR1 reads SSHAT; CDR2 reads FNYEAQ (reference sequence). The CDR3 is 15 amino acids. This CDR3 is CASSRGAGNTGELFF. Based on the CDR3 plus reference TRBV7-7 and TRBJ2-2, the full variable domain is GAGVSQSPRYKVTKRGQDVTLRCDPISSHATLYWYQQALGQGPEFLTYFNYEAQPDKSGLPSDRFSAERPEGSISTLTIQRTEQRDSAMYRCASSRGAGNTGELFFGEGSRLTVL.

This chain joins TRBV20-1 and TRBJ1-2; TCRdb's D call of TRBD1 is untestable without DNA. The CDR3 is 12 residues long. In germline, CDR1 is DFQATT, CDR2 SNEGSKA (reference sequence). Here the CDR3 reads CSPQGALIGYTF.

This sequence joins TRBV6-5 and TRBJ1-5. Germline assignment: CDR1 MNHEY and CDR2 SVGAGI. CDR3 length: 14 amino acids. CDR3 region: CASITGEEGRSQHF.

This chain links TRBV7-2 with TRBJ1-2. CDR3 length equals 14 residues. Germline CDR1 is SGHTA and CDR2 is FQGNSA. The CDR3 protein is CASSLAPDDYGYTF.

The V gene is TRBV5-1, the J gene TRBJ1-1; the TCRdb call, TRBD1, lacks DNA for checking. The CDR3 extends over 15 amino acids. Germline loops: CDR1 SGHRS, CDR2 YFSETQ. CDR3 sequence: CASSLSLGTATEAFF.

The rearrangement joins TRBV10-3 to TRBJ1-1. The CDR3 has 13 amino acids. In germline, CDR1 is ENHRY, CDR2 SYGVKD. CDR3 residues: CAISVQLNTEAFF.

This rearrangement joins TRBV5-1 to TRBJ2-3; TCRdb picks TRBD2, but there is no DNA to check that call. This CDR3 spans 17 amino acids. Germline loops: CDR1 SGHRS, CDR2 YFSETQ. The CDR3 protein is CASSLASLAGGAYTQYF.